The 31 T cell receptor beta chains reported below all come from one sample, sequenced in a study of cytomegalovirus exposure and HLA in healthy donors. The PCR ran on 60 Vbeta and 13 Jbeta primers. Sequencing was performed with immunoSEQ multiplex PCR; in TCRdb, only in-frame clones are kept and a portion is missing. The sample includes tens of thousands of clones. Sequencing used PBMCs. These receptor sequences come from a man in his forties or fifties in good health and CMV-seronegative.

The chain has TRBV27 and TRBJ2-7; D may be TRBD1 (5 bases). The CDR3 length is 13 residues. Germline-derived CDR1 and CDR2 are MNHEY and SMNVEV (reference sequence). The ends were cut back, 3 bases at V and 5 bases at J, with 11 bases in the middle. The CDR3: CASSLQGLNEQYF. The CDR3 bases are TGTGCCAGCAGTTTGCAGGGTCTCAACGAGCAGTACTTC.

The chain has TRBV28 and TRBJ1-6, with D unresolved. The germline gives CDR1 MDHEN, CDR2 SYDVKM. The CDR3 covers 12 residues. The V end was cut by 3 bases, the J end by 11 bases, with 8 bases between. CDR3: CASSFAATPLHF. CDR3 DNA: TGTGCCAGCAGTTTCGCCGCGACACCCCTCCACTTT. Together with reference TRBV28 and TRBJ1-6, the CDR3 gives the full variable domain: DVKVTQSSRYLVKRTGEKVFLECVQDMDHENMFWYRQDPGLGLRLIYFSYDVKMKEKGDIPEGYSVSREKKERFSLILESASTNQTSMYLCASSFAATPLHFGNGTRLTVT.

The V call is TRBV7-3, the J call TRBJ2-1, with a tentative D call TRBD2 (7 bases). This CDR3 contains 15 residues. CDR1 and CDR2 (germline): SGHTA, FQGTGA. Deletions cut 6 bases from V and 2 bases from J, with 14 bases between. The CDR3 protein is CASRPAGATYNEQFF. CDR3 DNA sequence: TGTGCCAGCAGACCGGCGGGGGCAACCTACAATGAGCAGTTCTTC.

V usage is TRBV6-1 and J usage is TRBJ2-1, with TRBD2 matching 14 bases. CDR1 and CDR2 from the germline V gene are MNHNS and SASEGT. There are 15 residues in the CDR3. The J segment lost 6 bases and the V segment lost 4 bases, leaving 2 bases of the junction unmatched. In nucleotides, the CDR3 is TGTGCCAGCAGTGGGGGGACTAGCGGGAGCAATGAGCAGTTCTTC. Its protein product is CASSGGTSGSNEQFF.

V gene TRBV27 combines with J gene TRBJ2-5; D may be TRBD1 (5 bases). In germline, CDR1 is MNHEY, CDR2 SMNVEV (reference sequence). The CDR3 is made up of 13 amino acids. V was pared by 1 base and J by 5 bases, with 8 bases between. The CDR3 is CASSLFRAETQYF. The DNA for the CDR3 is TGTGCCAGCAGTTTATTCAGGGCCGAGACCCAGTACTTC.

CDR3 sequence reads: CASSLIWRVQGYGYTF. In DNA form, the CDR3 reads TGTGCCAGCAGTTTAATCTGGCGAGTACAGGGCTATGGCTACACCTTC. The gene calls are TRBV28 and TRBJ1-2, with a tentative D call TRBD1 (6 bases). V was cut by 2 bases and J by 4 bases, with 17 bases left in between. Germline V CDR1 and CDR2: MDHEN, SYDVKM. This CDR3 region has 16 residues.

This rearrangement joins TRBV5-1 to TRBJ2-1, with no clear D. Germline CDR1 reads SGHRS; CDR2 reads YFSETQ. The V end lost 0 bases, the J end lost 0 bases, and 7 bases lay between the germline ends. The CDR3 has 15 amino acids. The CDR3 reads CASSLAVSSYNEQFF. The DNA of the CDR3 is TGCGCCAGCAGCTTGGCCGTCAGCTCCTACAATGAGCAGTTCTTC.

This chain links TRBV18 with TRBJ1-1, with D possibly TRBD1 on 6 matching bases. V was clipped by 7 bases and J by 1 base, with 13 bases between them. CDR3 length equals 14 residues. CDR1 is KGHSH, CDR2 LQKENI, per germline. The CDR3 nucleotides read TGTGCCAGCTATAAGGACAGCACGAACACTGAAGCTTTCTTT. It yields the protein CASYKDSTNTEAFF.

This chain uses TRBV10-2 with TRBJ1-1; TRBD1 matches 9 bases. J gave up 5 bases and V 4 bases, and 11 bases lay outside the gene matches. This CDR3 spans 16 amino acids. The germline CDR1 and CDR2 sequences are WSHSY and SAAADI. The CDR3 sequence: CASSVLPGQGFTEAFF. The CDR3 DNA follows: TGCGCCAGCAGTGTCCTTCCGGGACAGGGTTTTACTGAAGCTTTCTTT.

DNA of the CDR3: TGTGCCAGCAGCTTACGAGTTAATGAGCAGTTCTTC. This translates into CASSLRVNEQFF. The chain uses TRBV7-2 and TRBJ2-1; D ambiguous. There are 12 residues in the CDR3. Germline V gene data show CDR1 as SGHTA and CDR2 as FQGNSA. The V and J ends lost 2 bases and 7 bases respectively, with 6 bases between them. Looking up the rest from reference TRBV7-2 and TRBJ2-1 gives the full variable domain: GAGVSQSPSNKVTEKGKDVELRCDPISGHTALYWYRQSLGQGLEFLIYFQGNSAPDKSGLPSDRFSAERTGGSVSTLTIQRTQQEDSAVYLCASSLRVNEQFFGPGTRLTVL.

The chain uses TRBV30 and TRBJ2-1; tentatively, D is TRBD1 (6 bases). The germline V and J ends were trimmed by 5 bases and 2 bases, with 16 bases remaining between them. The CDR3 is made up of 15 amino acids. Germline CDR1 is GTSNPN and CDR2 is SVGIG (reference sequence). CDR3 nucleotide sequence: TGTGCCTGGGGGGGCCCCAAGGTCGCCTACAATGAGCAGTTCTTC. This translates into CAWGGPKVAYNEQFF.

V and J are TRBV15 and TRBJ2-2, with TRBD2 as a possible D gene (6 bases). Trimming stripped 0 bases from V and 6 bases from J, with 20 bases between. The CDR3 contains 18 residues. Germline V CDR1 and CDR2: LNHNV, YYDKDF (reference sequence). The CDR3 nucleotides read TGTGCCACCAGCAGAGATTCGATTTTAGCTCGGGGGTCCGGGGAGCTGTTTTTT. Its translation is CATSRDSILARGSGELFF.

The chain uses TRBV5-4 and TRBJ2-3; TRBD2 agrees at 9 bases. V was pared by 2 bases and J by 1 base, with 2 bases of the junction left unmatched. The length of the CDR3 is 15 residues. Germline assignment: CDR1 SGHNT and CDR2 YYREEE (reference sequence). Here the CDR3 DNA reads TGTGCCAGCAGCTTTAGCGGGGGACGCACAGATACGCAGTATTTT. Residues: CASSFSGGRTDTQYF.

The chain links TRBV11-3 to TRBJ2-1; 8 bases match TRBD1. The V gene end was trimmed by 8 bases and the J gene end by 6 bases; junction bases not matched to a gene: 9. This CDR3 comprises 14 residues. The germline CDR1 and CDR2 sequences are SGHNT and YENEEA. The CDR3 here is CASSPGQAVNEQFF. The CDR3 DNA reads TGTGCCAGCTCGCCGGGACAGGCAGTCAATGAGCAGTTCTTC.

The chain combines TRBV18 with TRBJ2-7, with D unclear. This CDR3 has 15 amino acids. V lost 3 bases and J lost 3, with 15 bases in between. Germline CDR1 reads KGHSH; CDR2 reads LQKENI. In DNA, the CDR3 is TGTGCCAGCTCACCGCAGCGAGCGATCGGCTACGAGCAGTACTTC. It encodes CASSPQRAIGYEQYF.

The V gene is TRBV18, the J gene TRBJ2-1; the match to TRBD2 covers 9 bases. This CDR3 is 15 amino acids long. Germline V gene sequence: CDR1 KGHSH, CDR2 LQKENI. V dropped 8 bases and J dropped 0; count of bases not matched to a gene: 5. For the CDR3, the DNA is TGTGCCAGCCTAGCGGGGAGTAGCTCCTACAATGAGCAGTTCTTC. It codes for CASLAGSSSYNEQFF.

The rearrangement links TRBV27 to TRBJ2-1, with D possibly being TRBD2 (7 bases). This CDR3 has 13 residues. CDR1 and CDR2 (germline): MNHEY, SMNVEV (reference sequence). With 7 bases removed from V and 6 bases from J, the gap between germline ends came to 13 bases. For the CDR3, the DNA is TGTGCCAGCACCCTGGGAGGGGGCAATGAGCAGTTCTTC. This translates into CASTLGGGNEQFF.

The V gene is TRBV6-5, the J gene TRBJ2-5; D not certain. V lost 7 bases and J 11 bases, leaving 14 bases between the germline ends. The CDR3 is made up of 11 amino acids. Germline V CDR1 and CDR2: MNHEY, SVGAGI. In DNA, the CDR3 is TGTGCCAGCAACCATAACCAAGAGCAGTACTTC. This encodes CASNHNQEQYF.

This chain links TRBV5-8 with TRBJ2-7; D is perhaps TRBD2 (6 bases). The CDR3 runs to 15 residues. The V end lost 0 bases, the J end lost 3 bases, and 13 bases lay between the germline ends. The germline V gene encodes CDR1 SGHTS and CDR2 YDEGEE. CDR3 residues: CASSLAYLGGYEQYF. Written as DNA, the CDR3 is TGTGCCAGCAGCTTGGCCTATCTCGGGGGCTACGAGCAGTACTTC.

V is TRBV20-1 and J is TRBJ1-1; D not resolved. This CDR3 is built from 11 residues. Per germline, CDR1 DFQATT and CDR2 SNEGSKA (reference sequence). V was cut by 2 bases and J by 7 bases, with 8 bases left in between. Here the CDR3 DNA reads TGCAGTGCTAGATCGGTTAATGAAGCTTTCTTT. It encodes CSARSVNEAFF.

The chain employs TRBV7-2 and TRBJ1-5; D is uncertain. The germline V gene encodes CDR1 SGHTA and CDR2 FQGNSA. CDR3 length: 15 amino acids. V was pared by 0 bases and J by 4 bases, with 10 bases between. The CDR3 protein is CASSLALQLNQPQHF. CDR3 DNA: TGTGCCAGCAGCTTAGCGCTACAGTTAAATCAGCCCCAGCATTTT.

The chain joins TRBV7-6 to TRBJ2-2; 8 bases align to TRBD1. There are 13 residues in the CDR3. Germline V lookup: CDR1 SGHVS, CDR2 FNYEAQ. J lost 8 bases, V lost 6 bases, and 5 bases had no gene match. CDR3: CASRLTGAGELFF. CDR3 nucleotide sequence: TGTGCCAGCAGATTGACAGGGGCGGGGGAGCTGTTTTTT.

CDR3 DNA sequence: TGTGCCAGCAGCCCCCTTCCGAGTTCGGGGGCCAACGTCCTGACTTTC. Protein sequence: CASSPLPSSGANVLTF. The chain employs TRBV5-6 and TRBJ2-6, with D hard to call. V dropped 4 bases and J dropped 4 bases, with 15 bases sitting between them. The CDR3 loop spans 16 amino acids. Germline values: CDR1 SGHDT, CDR2 YYEEEE.

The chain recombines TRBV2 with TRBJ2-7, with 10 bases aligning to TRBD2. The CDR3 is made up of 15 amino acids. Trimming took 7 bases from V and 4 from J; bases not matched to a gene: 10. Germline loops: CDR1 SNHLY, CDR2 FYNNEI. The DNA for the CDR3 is TGTGCCAGCATGGACGGGACTAGCGTTATATACGAGCAGTACTTC. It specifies CASMDGTSVIYEQYF.

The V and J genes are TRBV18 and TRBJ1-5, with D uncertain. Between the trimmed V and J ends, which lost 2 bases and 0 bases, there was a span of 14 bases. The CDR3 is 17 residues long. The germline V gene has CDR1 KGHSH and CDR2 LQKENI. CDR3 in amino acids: CASSPREGGYSNQPQHF. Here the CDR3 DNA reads TGTGCCAGCTCACCAAGAGAGGGTGGGTATAGCAATCAGCCCCAGCATTTT.

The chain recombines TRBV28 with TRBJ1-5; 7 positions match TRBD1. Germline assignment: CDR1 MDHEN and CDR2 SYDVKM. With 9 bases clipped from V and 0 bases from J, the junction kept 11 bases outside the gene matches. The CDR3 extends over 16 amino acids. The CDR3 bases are TGTGCCAGTGGGCGGACAGGCACCCTTAGCAATCAGCCCCAGCATTTT. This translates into CASGRTGTLSNQPQHF.

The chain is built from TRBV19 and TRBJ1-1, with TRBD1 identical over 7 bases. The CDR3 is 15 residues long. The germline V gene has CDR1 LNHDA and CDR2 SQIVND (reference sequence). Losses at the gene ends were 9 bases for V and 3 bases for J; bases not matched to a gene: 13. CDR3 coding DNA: TGTGCCAGCACCCCGCGGGGGGACAGTTACACTGAAGCTTTCTTT. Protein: CASTPRGDSYTEAFF.

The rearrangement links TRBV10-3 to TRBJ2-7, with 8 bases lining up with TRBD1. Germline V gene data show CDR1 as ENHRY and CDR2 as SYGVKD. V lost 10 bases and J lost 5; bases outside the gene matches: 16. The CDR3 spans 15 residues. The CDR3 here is CATVRSGQGDHEQYF. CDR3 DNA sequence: TGTGCCACCGTTAGGAGCGGACAGGGCGACCACGAGCAGTACTTC.

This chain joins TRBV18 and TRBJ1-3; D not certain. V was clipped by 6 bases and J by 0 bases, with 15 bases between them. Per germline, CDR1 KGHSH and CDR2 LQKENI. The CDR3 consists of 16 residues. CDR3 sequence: CASSQAKTSSGNTIYF. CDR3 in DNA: TGTGCCAGCTCTCAGGCCAAGACCAGCTCTGGAAACACCATATATTTT.

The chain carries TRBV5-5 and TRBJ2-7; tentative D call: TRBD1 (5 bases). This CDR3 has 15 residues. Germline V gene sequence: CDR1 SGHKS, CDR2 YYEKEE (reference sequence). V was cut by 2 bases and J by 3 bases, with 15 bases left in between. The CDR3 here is CASSFQVTGNYEQYF. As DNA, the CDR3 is TGTGCCAGCAGCTTCCAGGTAACAGGTAACTACGAGCAGTACTTC. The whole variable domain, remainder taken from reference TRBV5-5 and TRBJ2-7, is DAGVTQSPTHLIKTRGQQVTLRCSPISGHKSVSWYQQVLGQGPQFIFQYYEKEERGRGNFPDRFSARQFPNYSSELNVNALLLGDSALYLCASSFQVTGNYEQYFGPGTRLTVT.

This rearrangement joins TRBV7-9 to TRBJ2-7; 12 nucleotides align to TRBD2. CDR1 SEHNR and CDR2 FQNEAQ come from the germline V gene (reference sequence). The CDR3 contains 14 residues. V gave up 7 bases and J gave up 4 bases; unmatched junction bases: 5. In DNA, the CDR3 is TGTGCCAGCACACCTAGCGGGGGGGCTTACGAGCAGTACTTC. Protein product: CASTPSGGAYEQYF.